A selection of T cell receptor beta chains follows, all from one sample in a study of T cells after yellow fever vaccination. TCRdb processed the 5' RACE reads anew with MiXCR; each CDR3 protein has one entry. Counted here are about 49,000 distinct CDR3 sequences, 7.4% occurring once; the ten biggest clones make up more than 25%. The sample in question was CD8+ T cells sorted from PBMCs, obtained around 14 days after the first yellow fever vaccination. The receptors originated from a man younger than 30 who received the YFV17D yellow fever vaccine. Both conserved end residues are part of each CDR3. The order of the fields is V gene, J gene, D gene, clone size, CDR3 protein, CDR3 DNA. The D gene is left open where the match is weak. The size field is filled for only some rows; it gives once, few, many or a size class.

TRBV9,TRBJ1-5,NA,many,CASSVGNQPQHF,TGTGCCAGCAGCGTAGGGAATCAGCCCCAGCATTTT
TRBV5-4,TRBJ2-7,NA,few,CASQSRDGSYEQYF,TGTGCCAGCCAATCCCGGGACGGTTCCTACGAGCAGTACTTC
TRBV6-2/TRBV6-3,TRBJ1-4,NA,few,CASSFGTENEKLFF,TGTGCCAGCAGTTTCGGGACGGAGAATGAAAAACTGTTTTTT
TRBV6-1,TRBJ1-3,NA,many,CAGSAGPGNTIYF,TGTGCCGGGAGTGCAGGGCCTGGAAACACCATATATTTT
TRBV21-1,TRBJ2-3,NA,many,CASSRTSGGTSTDTQYF,TGTGCCAGCAGCCGGACTAGCGGGGGAACTAGCACAGATACGCAGTATTTT
TRBV7-2,TRBJ2-7,NA,many,CASSLTSTGLEQYF,TGTGCCAGCAGCTTAACCTCGACGGGGCTGGAGCAGTACTTC
TRBV20-1,TRBJ2-5,NA,many,CSALERSLQETQYF,TGCAGTGCCCTGGAGCGGTCTTTACAAGAGACCCAGTACTTC
TRBV27,TRBJ1-1,TRBD1,many,CASSMGQGTEAFF,TGTGCCAGCAGTATGGGACAGGGGACTGAAGCTTTCTTT
TRBV20-1,TRBJ2-7,TRBD1,many,CSAEGVGTGNHEQYF,TGCAGTGCGGAGGGAGTGGGGACAGGGAACCACGAGCAGTACTTC
TRBV20-1,TRBJ2-1,NA,many,CSASFPGADEQFF,TGCAGTGCTAGTTTTCCGGGGGCGGATGAGCAGTTCTTC
TRBV7-9,TRBJ2-5,TRBD1,many,CASSYEDREETQYF,TGTGCCAGCAGCTATGAGGACAGGGAAGAGACCCAGTACTTC
TRBV7-2,TRBJ2-1,TRBD1,many,CASRGQGAGEQFF,TGTGCCAGCAGGGGACAGGGGGCGGGTGAGCAGTTCTTC
TRBV4-3,TRBJ2-1,TRBD1,many,CASSQEGQGWDEQFF,TGCGCCAGCAGCCAAGAGGGACAGGGGTGGGATGAGCAGTTCTTC
TRBV19,TRBJ2-7,TRBD2,NA,CASSMGRGRTYEQYF,TGTGCCAGTAGTATGGGGAGGGGCCGTACCTACGAGCAGTACTTC
TRBV2,TRBJ2-5,TRBD2,many,CASSEAAASGGTEETQYF,TGTGCCAGCAGTGAAGCTGCCGCTAGCGGGGGGACCGAAGAGACCCAGTACTTC
TRBV27,TRBJ1-5,TRBD1,NA,CASSLSGGLNQPQHF,TGTGCCAGCAGTTTATCAGGGGGCTTGAATCAGCCCCAGCATTTT
TRBV6-2/TRBV6-3,TRBJ2-7,NA,many,CASSYSRGREQYF,TGTGCCAGCAGTTACTCTAGGGGACGAGAGCAGTACTTC